This T cell receptor (beta chain) originates from a study of cytomegalovirus exposure and HLA in healthy donors. Study results and limitations: For most TCR beta V segments, an earlier analysis put the productive rate at about 87% or about 30% of the time.

To note about this clone: Its antigen is still unknown.

PCR employed 60 Vbeta and 13 Jbeta primers. Generated by immunoSEQ multiplex PCR, the TCRdb table keeps only in-frame clones and is missing some. Among approximately 100,000 clones, 50% to 80% were seen once, and the ten largest hold approximately 3%. J lost 9 bases, V lost 5 bases, and 7 bases had no gene match. In germline, CDR1 is SGDLS, CDR2 YYNGEE. CDR3 length: 12 amino acids. This clonotype originated in a man aged 60 to 69 in good health and CMV-seronegative. The sequenced material came from PBMCs. The chain employs TRBV9 and TRBJ1-1, with 7 bases that match TRBD1. CDR3 DNA: TGTGCCAGCAGGGATACAGGGGAGCAAGCTTTCTTT. Its protein product is CASRDTGEQAFF.